This is a list of T cell receptor beta chains from one sample in a study of cytomegalovirus exposure and HLA in healthy donors. Measured with immunoSEQ multiplex PCR; TCRdb has only the in-frame clones, and not every one. The sample lists about 360,000 clones; 86% were seen once. Source material: PBMCs. The source of these receptors is a woman younger than 30 in good health and CMV-seronegative. Both conserved end residues are part of each CDR3. D genes are given only for firm matches.

D gene | V gene | CDR3 protein
. | TRBV29-1 | CSVEVGGPSQPQHF
. | TRBV5-1 | CASSLENSDTQYF
. | TRBV5-1 | CASSFPSRDRSYEQYF
. | TRBV2 | CASSEPSPKQFF
TRBD2 | TRBV6-6 | CASSYRGGANEQFF
TRBD2 | TRBV27 | CASGGLAENTDTQYF
. | TRBV28 | CASSLLLGAYEQYF
. | TRBV6-1 | CASSGQRNYGYTF
TRBD1 | TRBV4-1 | CASSQTAGTEFYTF
TRBD2 | TRBV9 | CASSVVPATSGREETQYF
TRBD2 | TRBV5-1 | CASSLEASGKRRVETQYF
TRBD1 | TRBV7-9 | CASSPSDRKNTEAFF
. | TRBV28 | CASRSTGIANEKLFF
. | TRBV2 | CASSERGGYTF
. | TRBV6-6 | CASSYSGVRSNTEAFF
. | TRBV19 | CASSMWGDTGELFF
TRBD1 | TRBV7-9 | CASSLRQGPREQYF
TRBD2 | TRBV30 | CAWSQAGGPETQYF
TRBD2 | TRBV25-1 | CASSILAGRPDTQYF
TRBD1 | TRBV30 | CAWSSGQGRTEAFF
TRBD1 | TRBV28 | CASKGTVDMNTEAFF
. | TRBV9 | CASSKFPGLTGELFF
. | TRBV18 | CASSPLGGGGNTEAFF
. | TRBV13 | CASSSQGNTEAFF
. | TRBV18 | CASSLDRGKGEAFF
TRBD2 | TRBV7-9 | CASSPPGGDTQYF
. | TRBV28 | CASRRTIGTGELFF
TRBD2 | TRBV4-1 | CASSQELRLAGDEQFF
. | TRBV7-9 | CASSLQGRDTEAFF
. | TRBV28 | CASLPGDNEKLFF
. | TRBV27 | CASSKGGMAEAFF
. | TRBV5-8 | CASSRRESSYEQYF
. | TRBV19 | CASSDGTRTYQETQYF
TRBD2 | TRBV4-2 | CASSQDPAGGFYEQYF
. | TRBV5-6 | CASSLRGLRNYGYTF
. | TRBV20-1 | CSASPGYEQYF
TRBD2 | TRBV5-1 | CASSLSPSGGPDTQYF
. | TRBV6-5 | CATKRDTSYFYEQYF
. | TRBV28 | CASRKNGGSSYEQYF
. | TRBV18 | CASSPGGARRETQYF
. | TRBV6-6 | CASSVTGNVADTQYF
TRBD2 | TRBV10-3 | CAISGPSGSGRNTGELFF
TRBD1 | TRBV6-1 | CASSERPGQASWGYTF
TRBD1 | TRBV6-4 | CASREDRGIRQPQHF
TRBD1 | TRBV30 | CAWSLNDRADTQYF
. | TRBV6-1 | CASSEFPAGSYEQYF
TRBD2 | TRBV2 | CASSTLAGAYNEQFF
TRBD1 | TRBV27 | CASSAGTGVSQPQHF
. | TRBV28 | CASSLRTVPHEQYF
TRBD2 | TRBV29-1 | CSVELAGGPYNEQFF
. | TRBV4-1 | CASSQTAGYGYTF
TRBD1 | TRBV19 | CASSKNPRDRANSPLHF
. | TRBV6-1 | CASSEILAEWYF
. | TRBV5-4 | CASSSRGALGWEQYF
TRBD1 | TRBV7-9 | CASSEGQGLFIEQFF